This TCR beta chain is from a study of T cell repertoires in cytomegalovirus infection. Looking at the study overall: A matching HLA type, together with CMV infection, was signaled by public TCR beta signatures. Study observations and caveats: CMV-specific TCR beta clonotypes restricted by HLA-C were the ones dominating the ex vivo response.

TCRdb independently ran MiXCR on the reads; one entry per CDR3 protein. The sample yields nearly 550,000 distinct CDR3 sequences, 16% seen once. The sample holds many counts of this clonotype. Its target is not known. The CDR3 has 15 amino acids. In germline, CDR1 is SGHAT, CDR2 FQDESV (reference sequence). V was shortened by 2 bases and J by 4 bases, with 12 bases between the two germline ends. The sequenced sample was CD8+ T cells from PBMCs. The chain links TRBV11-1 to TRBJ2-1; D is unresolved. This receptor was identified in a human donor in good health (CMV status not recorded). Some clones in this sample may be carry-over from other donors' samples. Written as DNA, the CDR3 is TGTGCCAGCAGCTTACAGTGGGTGGATTACAATGAGCAGTTCTTC. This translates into CASSLQWVDYNEQFF.